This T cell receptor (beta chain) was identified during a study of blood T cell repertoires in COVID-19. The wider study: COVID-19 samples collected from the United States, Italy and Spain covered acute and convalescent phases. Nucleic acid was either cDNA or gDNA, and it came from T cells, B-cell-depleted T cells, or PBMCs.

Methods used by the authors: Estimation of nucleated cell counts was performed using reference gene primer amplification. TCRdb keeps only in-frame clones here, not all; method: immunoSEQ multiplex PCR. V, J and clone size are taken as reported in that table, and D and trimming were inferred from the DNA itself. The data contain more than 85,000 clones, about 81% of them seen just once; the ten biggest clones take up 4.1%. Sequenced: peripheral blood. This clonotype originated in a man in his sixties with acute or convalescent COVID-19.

This CDR3 is CASSLRQGFTDTQYF. For the CDR3, the DNA is TGTGCCAGCAGCTTGCGGCAGGGGTTCACAGATACGCAGTATTTT. The chain joins TRBV5-5 to TRBJ2-3; tentatively, D is TRBD1 (6 bases). Germline V gives CDR1 SGHKS, CDR2 YYEKEE (reference sequence). The CDR3 covers 15 residues. Trimming took off 1 base at V and 2 bases at J, with 11 bases between the two ends.